These T cell receptor beta chains were read from a single sample in a study of blood T cell repertoires in COVID-19. The table came from immunoSEQ multiplex PCR; TCRdb's copy has only in-frame clones and leaves some out. The sample holds about 380,000 clones, less than 85% seen once. Sequencing was done on a sample of peripheral blood. The receptors derive from a woman under 30 with acute or convalescent COVID-19. The CDR3 runs from the conserved cysteine through the conserved F or W. D genes are given only for firm matches. Expanded clones get a size class; other rows say once, few or many, or leave the size out.

v_call,d_call,j_call,clone_size,cdr3_nt,cdr3_aa
TRBV12-5,TRBD2,TRBJ2-7,NA,TGTGCTAGTGGTCCCGGACTAGCGGATTTAAGCTCCTACGAGCAGTACTTC,CASGPGLADLSSYEQYF
TRBV27,NA,TRBJ1-1,NA,TGTGCCAGCAGTGAGGGTCTAGACACTGAAGCTTTCTTT,CASSEGLDTEAFF
TRBV11-2,NA,TRBJ1-1,once,TGTGCCAGCAGCCAGTGGTCGGGAACTGAAGCTTTCTTT,CASSQWSGTEAFF
TRBV4-1,TRBD2,TRBJ2-3,NA,TGCGCCAGCAGCCAAGAAGGGACTAGCGGGAGCACAGATACGCAGTATTTT,CASSQEGTSGSTDTQYF
TRBV25-1,NA,TRBJ1-2,NA,TGTGCCAGCAGTGGGTCGGGCTATGGCTACACCTTC,CASSGSGYGYTF
TRBV6-5,NA,TRBJ2-7,NA,TGTGCCAGCAGTTACTGGCCACAGGCCTACGAGCAGTACTTC,CASSYWPQAYEQYF
TRBV10-3,TRBD1,TRBJ2-7,NA,TGTGCCATCAGGGGGGACAGATCAGTGCACGAGCAGTACTTC,CAIRGDRSVHEQYF
TRBV30,TRBD1,TRBJ1-2,NA,TGTGCCTGGAGTGTTGGTCGGACAGGGAATGGCTACACCTTC,CAWSVGRTGNGYTF
TRBV7-3,TRBD1,TRBJ2-6,NA,TGTGCCAGCAGCTTTCGACAGGGATCGGGAGGGGCCAACGTCCTGACTTTC,CASSFRQGSGGANVLTF
TRBV9,NA,TRBJ1-2,NA,TGTGCCAGCAGCGATGGAGCAGGGGATGGGTATGGCTACACCTTC,CASSDGAGDGYGYTF
TRBV2,NA,TRBJ1-3,NA,TGTGCCAGCAGGGAAGGACTTAACCCTGGAAACACCATATATTTT,CASREGLNPGNTIYF
TRBV14,TRBD2,TRBJ2-3,NA,TGTGCCAGCAGCCAATCCGCGGGGGGGCGTGATACGCAGTATTTT,CASSQSAGGRDTQYF
TRBV27,NA,TRBJ1-1,NA,TGTGCCAGCAGTTTAAAGGACAGAGATGAAGCTTTCTTT,CASSLKDRDEAFF
TRBV2,TRBD2,TRBJ2-1,NA,TGTGCCAGCAGCGCGGGACTAGCGGGATTCAGCTCCTACAATGAGCAGTTCTTC,CASSAGLAGFSSYNEQFF
TRBV7-2,NA,TRBJ1-2,NA,TGTGCCAGCAGCCCAACCCGGGTACTGGCCTATGGCTACACCTTC,CASSPTRVLAYGYTF
TRBV6-6,NA,TRBJ2-5,once,TGTGCCAGCAGGGGGGGAGAGACCCAGTACTTC,CASRGGETQYF
TRBV6-6,NA,TRBJ2-4,NA,TGTGCCAGCAGTGCGCTTCAGGGAGGAAACATTCAGTACTTC,CASSALQGGNIQYF
TRBV19,NA,TRBJ1-1,NA,TGTGCCAGTAGCAGGGGATCCACTGAAGCTTTCTTT,CASSRGSTEAFF
TRBV5-4,NA,TRBJ1-2,many,TGTGCCAGCAGCTGGGACACTAACTATGGCTACACCTTC,CASSWDTNYGYTF
TRBV2,TRBD1,TRBJ1-2,NA,TGTGCCAGCATTGAGACAGGGGAAAACTATGGCTACACCTTC,CASIETGENYGYTF
TRBV7-3,TRBD1,TRBJ1-1,NA,TGTGCCAGCCCCAACAGGGGATGCACTGAAGCTTTCTTT,CASPNRGCTEAFF
TRBV7-8,TRBD1,TRBJ2-4,NA,TGTGCCAGCAGCTCCAGAGAGACAGGGGGAGGAAACATTCAGTACTTC,CASSSRETGGGNIQYF
TRBV6-6,TRBD1,TRBJ2-7,NA,TGTGCCAGCAGTCCCTCCGGGACAGGGGGCGCGGGCCACGAGCAGTACTTC,CASSPSGTGGAGHEQYF
TRBV28,NA,TRBJ1-1,NA,TGTGCCAGCAGTTTATACTCCATTCAGAGGACTGAAGCTTTCTTT,CASSLYSIQRTEAFF
TRBV19,TRBD1,TRBJ1-2,NA,TGTGCCAGTAGTACTCCGGGACAGGAGTCTAACTATGGCTACACCTTC,CASSTPGQESNYGYTF
TRBV19,TRBD2,TRBJ2-7,once,TGTGCCAGTACTCGGACTAGCGGGGATTCCTACGAGCAGTACTTC,CASTRTSGDSYEQYF
TRBV3-1/TRBV3-2,TRBD2,TRBJ2-5,NA,TGTGCCAGCAGCCAGGGACTAGCGGGATCCGAGACCCAGTACTTC,CASSQGLAGSETQYF
TRBV7-9,TRBD2,TRBJ2-3,NA,TGTGCCAGCAGCTCCTCCCCGGGACTAAACGTAGATACGCAGTATTTT,CASSSSPGLNVDTQYF
TRBV5-4,NA,TRBJ1-4,NA,TGTGCCAGCAGCTCTGGGACAACGGACGGGGAAAAACTGTTTTTT,CASSSGTTDGEKLFF
TRBV19,TRBD1,TRBJ1-4,NA,TGTGCCAGTAGTGTCGGACAGGGGAACTTTGAAAAACTGTTTTTT,CASSVGQGNFEKLFF
TRBV6-1,NA,TRBJ1-5,NA,TGTGCCAGCAGTGAAGTGGGGGGGAATCAGCCCCAGCATTTT,CASSEVGGNQPQHF
TRBV29-1,NA,TRBJ1-1,NA,TGCAGCGTTGAGTTTGTCAGTAACACTGAAGCTTTCTTT,CSVEFVSNTEAFF
TRBV3-1/TRBV3-2,TRBD1,TRBJ2-5,NA,TGTGCCAGCAGCCCTGGGACAGGCGGCGAGACCCAGTACTTC,CASSPGTGGETQYF
TRBV2,NA,TRBJ2-1,few,TGTGCCAGCAGTGAAGAGGAGGGGAGATCCTACAATGAGCAGTTCTTC,CASSEEEGRSYNEQFF
TRBV6-5,NA,TRBJ1-1,NA,TGTGCCAGCAGAGCGGGACACACGAACACTGAAGCTTTCTTT,CASRAGHTNTEAFF
TRBV5-6,NA,TRBJ2-7,NA,TGTGCCAGCAGCTTGGTGGGCAGTCCCTACGAGCAGTACTTC,CASSLVGSPYEQYF
TRBV9,TRBD1,TRBJ2-1,NA,TGTGCCAGCAACGCCGGGACAGGGGGTTACAATGAGCAGTTCTTC,CASNAGTGGYNEQFF
TRBV28,NA,TRBJ2-1,NA,TGTGCCAGCAGTACGCACATCAATGAGCAGTTCTTC,CASSTHINEQFF
TRBV7-2,TRBD1,TRBJ1-3,NA,TGTGCCAGCAGCTTAGGGGGACAGGGAATTGGAAACACCATATATTTT,CASSLGGQGIGNTIYF
TRBV19,NA,TRBJ1-1,NA,TGTGCCATCTGGGGCAGAGAAGCTTTCTTT,CAIWGREAFF
TRBV3-1/TRBV3-2,TRBD1,TRBJ2-4,NA,TGTGCCAGCAGCTTGTCCGACAGGGTAGGATGGGAGAACATTCAGTACTTC,CASSLSDRVGWENIQYF
TRBV5-1,NA,TRBJ1-5,NA,TGCGCCAGCAGCCCGGGGGGGTTAGGGAATCAGCCCCAGCATTTT,CASSPGGLGNQPQHF
TRBV19,TRBD1,TRBJ2-7,NA,TGTGCCAGTAGTCCCTCGACAGGGGGGGTCTACGAGCAGTACTTC,CASSPSTGGVYEQYF
TRBV7-9,NA,TRBJ1-2,NA,TGTGCCAGCAGCTCAGGGAAAAGAGGCTACACCTTC,CASSSGKRGYTF
TRBV2,TRBD2,TRBJ2-1,NA,TGTGCCAGCCTAAACACTAGACTAGCGGTTTCCTACAATGAGCAGTTCTTC,CASLNTRLAVSYNEQFF
TRBV2,TRBD1,TRBJ2-5,once,TGTGCCAGCAGTGAGATGGGGACAGGGGGTCCCCTGGAGACCCAGTACTTC,CASSEMGTGGPLETQYF
TRBV5-1,TRBD2,TRBJ2-7,once,TGCGCCAGCAGCCCGTCGCTAGCGGGAGGGCCCTACGAGCAGTACTTC,CASSPSLAGGPYEQYF
TRBV6-5,NA,TRBJ2-3,NA,TGTGCCAGCAGTTACTCTAGACTACGTAGCACAGATACGCAGTATTTT,CASSYSRLRSTDTQYF
TRBV12-5,TRBD1,TRBJ1-1,few,TGTGCTAGTGGTTTGCGGACAGGGGGCACTGAAGCTTTCTTT,CASGLRTGGTEAFF
TRBV5-1,NA,TRBJ1-1,NA,TGCGCCAGCAGCCCCCTTGGAGGGGGGGCTGAAGCTTTCTTT,CASSPLGGGAEAFF
TRBV3-1/TRBV3-2,NA,TRBJ1-1,NA,TGTGCCAGCAGCCCCTCATCCGGTGAAGCTTTCTTT,CASSPSSGEAFF
TRBV7-3,TRBD1,TRBJ1-2,NA,TGTGCCAGCAGCTTAATCGCAGGGGGAGGCTACACCTTC,CASSLIAGGGYTF
TRBV27,TRBD2,TRBJ2-2,NA,TGTGCCAGCAGTGTACTAGCGGGGAGCCTCCGAGCTGCGAACACCGGGGAGCTGTTTTTT,CASSVLAGSLRAANTGELFF
TRBV2,TRBD1,TRBJ1-5,few,TGTGCCAGCAGTCGGGACAGGGGCAATCAGCCCCAGCATTTT,CASSRDRGNQPQHF
TRBV19,NA,TRBJ1-2,NA,TGTGCCAGTAGTAGACGGGGAGGGCACTATGGCTACACCTTC,CASSRRGGHYGYTF
TRBV29-1,TRBD1,TRBJ2-1,NA,TGCAGCGGCGGGACAGGCATCTATGGTAATGAGCAGTTCTTC,CSGGTGIYGNEQFF
TRBV19,TRBD2,TRBJ2-2,NA,TGTGCCAGTAGTATAGTTGCGGGAGTGGGCACCGGGGAGCTGTTTTTT,CASSIVAGVGTGELFF